The clone carrying this T cell receptor beta chain was counted between two and nine times. Its antigen is unidentified. Primers for the PCR totalled 60 Vbeta and 13 Jbeta. The data were produced by immunoSEQ multiplex PCR, yet TCRdb's version contains in-frame clones alone and is incomplete. The sample consists of some 130,000 clones, 77% of them appearing once. This CDR3 is built from 15 residues. This specimen belongs to a study of cytomegalovirus exposure and HLA in healthy donors. Study-wide findings and caveats: Owing to their indistinguishability, certain V segments, notably TRBV6-2 and TRBV6-3, were excluded.

The sample was PBMCs. This chain connects TRBV21-1 to TRBJ2-2; the table assigns TRBD1, which was not confirmed against the DNA. TRBV21-1 represents a pseudogene. The receptor was derived from a man between 25 and 39 years old in good health and CMV-seronegative. DNA for the CDR3: TGTGCCAGGGCCCTCGACAGGGCATTAACCGGGGAGCTGTTTTTT. Protein sequence: CARALDRALTGELFF.